The 28 T cell receptor beta chains reported below all come from one sample, sequenced in a study of blood T cell repertoires in COVID-19. Assay used: immunoSEQ multiplex PCR; TCRdb lists only in-frame clones, some missing. The sample has over 100,000 clones, 91% seen once. The sequenced sample was peripheral blood. The receptors come from a man aged 18 to 35 with acute or convalescent COVID-19.

This clone was found once. V gene TRBV25-1 combines with J gene TRBJ2-7, with TRBD1 matching over 11 bases. Germline CDR1 and CDR2: MGHDK and SYGVNS. This CDR3 contains 15 residues. V lost 5 bases, J lost 5 bases, and 8 bases stayed unmatched. The CDR3 DNA follows: TGTGCCAGCAGTAACCCGGGACAGGGGGTCCACGAGCAGTACTTC. Amino acids: CASSNPGQGVHEQYF.

This chain joins TRBV5-1 and TRBJ1-2; D gene ambiguous. CDR3 length equals 13 residues. Per the germline V gene, CDR1 is SGHRS and CDR2 is YFSETQ. Trimming removed 2 bases from V and 5 bases from J, with 10 bases in between. CDR3 protein: CASSFGERYGYTF. The CDR3 bases are TGCGCCAGCAGCTTTGGGGAGAGGTATGGCTACACCTTC.

The V gene is TRBV4-2, the J gene TRBJ2-1; D is possibly TRBD2 (7 bases). The V and J ends lost 6 bases and 8 bases respectively, with 17 bases between them. The germline gives CDR1 LGHNA, CDR2 YNFKEQ. CDR3 length: 14 amino acids. Here the CDR3 DNA reads TGTGCCAGCAGGGACATTAAGGGGGGGGATGAGCAGTTCTTC. Its protein product is CASRDIKGGDEQFF.

As DNA, the CDR3 is TGTGCCAGCAGCTTGTGGGACAGGGGCCCCGATGATGAGCAGTTCTTC. As protein: CASSLWDRGPDDEQFF. This sequence joins TRBV5-6 and TRBJ2-1; 10 bases align to TRBD1. Per the germline V gene, CDR1 is SGHDT and CDR2 is YYEEEE. CDR3 length: 16 amino acids. Unmatched junction bases numbered 9, after V lost 1 base and J lost 8 bases.

This sequence joins TRBV7-8 and TRBJ2-1; 10 nucleotides agree with TRBD2. There are 15 residues in the CDR3. Germline-derived CDR1 and CDR2 are SGHVS and FQNEAQ. The ends lost 4 bases at V and 3 bases at J; junction bases unmatched: 3. CDR3 bases: TGTGCCAGCAGCTCGAGCGGGGGGGGCTACAATGAGCAGTTCTTC. The encoded protein is CASSSSGGGYNEQFF.

The chain is built from TRBV19 and TRBJ1-5; 10 nucleotides align to TRBD1. This CDR3 comprises 15 residues. The V gene's germline CDR1 is LNHDA and CDR2 SQIVND (reference sequence). The V and J ends lost 1 base and 4 bases, in that order; junction bases with no gene match: 1. The CDR3 DNA reads as TGTGCCAGTAGTATAGGGACAGGGGGAAATCAGCCCCAGCATTTT. It specifies CASSIGTGGNQPQHF.

The chain is built from TRBV15 and TRBJ2-3; 13 bases map to TRBD2. This CDR3 comprises 16 residues. Germline trimming cut 0 bases from V and 7 bases from J; bases unmatched to any gene: 4. Germline V lookup: CDR1 LNHNV, CDR2 YYDKDF (reference sequence). DNA of the CDR3: TGTGCCACCAGCAGAGATAGGACTAGCGGGGGCTATACGCAGTATTTT. It translates to CATSRDRTSGGYTQYF.

V gene TRBV2 combines with J gene TRBJ2-5, with TRBD2 as a possible D gene (6 bases). V was trimmed by 4 bases and J by 2 bases, leaving 17 bases between them. From germline, CDR1 is SNHLY and CDR2 FYNNEI. The CDR3 totals 16 residues. The CDR3 protein is CASSASHVGGQETQYF. CDR3 bases: TGTGCCAGCAGTGCTTCTCATGTGGGGGGACAAGAGACCCAGTACTTC.

V gene TRBV18 combines with J gene TRBJ2-7, with 10 bases fitting TRBD1. The germline gives CDR1 KGHSH, CDR2 LQKENI. J gave up 2 bases and V 6 bases, and 7 bases lay outside the gene matches. There are 15 residues in the CDR3. As DNA, the CDR3 is TGTGCCAGCTCGGCCGGGACAGGGGCTACCTACGAGCAGTACTTC. Residues: CASSAGTGATYEQYF.

This clone has just a few counts. The chain links TRBV5-1 to TRBJ2-7, with 7 positions matching TRBD1. The V and J ends lost 4 bases and 0 bases, in that order; junction bases with no gene match: 4. Germline CDR1 and CDR2: SGHRS and YFSETQ. CDR3 length equals 14 residues. The CDR3 reads CASSLTGSSYEQYF. The CDR3, as DNA: TGCGCCAGCAGCCTGACAGGGTCCTCCTACGAGCAGTACTTC.

This chain links TRBV18 with TRBJ2-5, with D possibly matching TRBD1 (5 bases). Germline CDR1 reads KGHSH; CDR2 reads LQKENI. V gave up 5 bases and J gave up 1 base, with 8 bases separating them. The CDR3 consists of 13 residues. DNA of the CDR3: TGTGCCAGCTCAATGGGGCTCCAAGAGACCCAGTACTTC. Encoded protein: CASSMGLQETQYF.

The J gene is TRBJ1-5, the V gene TRBV10-2, with D hard to call. The CDR3 spans 14 residues. V was shortened by 3 bases and J by 6 bases, with 12 bases between the two germline ends. CDR1 and CDR2 (germline): WSHSY, SAAADI. CDR3 sequence reads: CASSDTGGSQPQHF. The CDR3 DNA reads TGCGCCAGCAGTGACACGGGTGGGAGTCAGCCCCAGCATTTT.

The chain recombines TRBV4-1 with TRBJ2-1; perhaps TRBD2 as D (6 bases). The CDR3 length is 16 residues. Trimming took 4 bases from V and 5 from J, leaving 18 bases between them. CDR1 and CDR2 (germline): MGHRA, YSYEKL. The CDR3 DNA reads as TGCGCCAGCAGCCCCCGGGTGGCGGGATTAGACAATGAGCAGTTCTTC. It is translated as CASSPRVAGLDNEQFF.

The chain couples TRBV5-1 to TRBJ2-3; 7 bases map to TRBD1. Germline V CDR1 and CDR2: SGHRS, YFSETQ. CDR3 size: 14 residues. V was pared by 4 bases and J by 1 base, with 3 bases of the junction left unmatched. The CDR3 DNA sequence: TGCGCCAGCAGCGTTACAGGGGGCACAGATACGCAGTATTTT. This encodes CASSVTGGTDTQYF.

V gene TRBV18 combines with J gene TRBJ1-3; D unresolved. Trimming cost V 3 bases and J 0 bases, with 9 bases left between them. CDR3 length: 15 amino acids. Germline V gene sequence: CDR1 KGHSH, CDR2 LQKENI. The CDR3 region is CASSPSTSSGNTIYF. In nucleotides, the CDR3 is TGTGCCAGCTCACCGTCAACCAGCTCTGGAAACACCATATATTTT.

This clone showed up just once. The chain recombines TRBV19 with TRBJ1-6; 8 bases map to TRBD1. The CDR3 extends over 15 amino acids. V shed 5 bases and J 5 bases; nucleotides not matched to a gene: 5. Germline-derived CDR1 and CDR2 are LNHDA and SQIVND (reference sequence). DNA of the CDR3: TGTGCCAGTAGTCCTCGGACAGGGAATAATTCACCCCTCCACTTT. This gives the protein CASSPRTGNNSPLHF.

The chain is built from TRBV2 and TRBJ1-1; a weak D match, TRBD1 (6 bases). There are 18 residues in the CDR3. The germline V gene encodes CDR1 SNHLY and CDR2 FYNNEI. Trimming took 6 bases from V and 7 from J, leaving 30 bases between them. CDR3 in amino acids: CASRPTRGGATDSIEAFF. The CDR3 nucleotides are TGTGCCAGCAGGCCAACAAGGGGGGGCGCGACAGATTCCATTGAAGCTTTCTTT. The variable domain in full, completed from reference TRBV2 and TRBJ1-1, reads EPEVTQTPSHQVTQMGQEVILRCVPISNHLYFYWYRQILGQKVEFLVSFYNNEISEKSEIFDDQFSVERPDGSNFTLKIRSTKLEDSAMYFCASRPTRGGATDSIEAFFGQGTRLTVV.

The chain is built from TRBV14 and TRBJ1-6, with 8 bases matching TRBD1. Trimming at V came to 4 bases and at J to 11 bases, leaving 7 bases not matched to a gene. Germline V gene lookup returns CDR1 SGHDN and CDR2 FVKESK. The CDR3 covers 14 residues. Here the CDR3 reads CASSPRTGIAPLHF. The DNA for the CDR3 is TGTGCCAGCAGCCCCCGGACAGGGATAGCACCCCTCCACTTT.

This chain links TRBV12-5 with TRBJ2-6; a weak D match, TRBD2 (5 bases). The CDR3 is made up of 17 amino acids. The V and J ends lost 3 bases and 0 bases respectively, with 12 bases between them. Germline lookup yields CDR1 LGHNT and CDR2 FRNRAP. CDR3 nucleotides: TGTGCTAGTGGTTTACTAGATTGGGACTCTGGGGCCAACGTCCTGACTTTC. Its translation: CASGLLDWDSGANVLTF.

The V call is TRBV5-1, the J call TRBJ1-5; D might be TRBD1 (6 bases). Germline V gene data show CDR1 as SGHRS and CDR2 as YFSETQ. The V end was cut by 0 bases, the J end by 5 bases, with 12 bases between. This CDR3 has 15 amino acids. The CDR3 DNA reads TGCGCCAGCAGCTTGGCCGGGGGGGCGGATCAGCCCCAGCATTTT. Translated: CASSLAGGADQPQHF.

The rearrangement links TRBV2 to TRBJ2-3, with D possibly matching TRBD1 (8 bases). Trimming shortened V by 2 bases and J by 5 bases, and 17 bases separated the two germline ends. Looked up from germline, CDR1 is SNHLY and CDR2 is FYNNEI. The CDR3 runs to 16 residues. CDR3 in DNA: TGTGCCAGCAGTGAAAGGGGGGGGGACAGGCGAGATACGCAGTATTTT. Its translation is CASSERGGDRRDTQYF.

The gene calls are TRBV6-4 and TRBJ2-1, with 8 nucleotides matching TRBD1. V was clipped by 5 bases and J by 7 bases; unmatched bases: 4. The germline V gene has CDR1 MRHNA and CDR2 SNTAGT. The CDR3 extends over 13 amino acids. The CDR3 sequence is CASSPGGRNEQFF. The CDR3, as DNA: TGTGCCAGCAGTCCAGGGGGCCGGAATGAGCAGTTCTTC.

This chain links TRBV9 with TRBJ1-2; tentative D call: TRBD1 (5 bases). The CDR3 sequence is 12 residues long. Germline CDR1 reads SGDLS; CDR2 reads YYNGEE. V was trimmed by 3 bases and J by 12 bases, leaving 15 bases between them. The CDR3 sequence: CASSERQKVDTF. In DNA, the CDR3 is TGTGCCAGCAGCGAACGACAGAAAGTAGACACCTTC.

The CDR3 protein is CATSDRNSGEKLFF. CDR3 nucleotide sequence: TGTGCCACCAGTGATCGAAATTCAGGGGAAAAACTGTTTTTT. The chain has TRBV24-1 and TRBJ1-4, with a possible D match to TRBD1 (5 bases). The germline CDR1 and CDR2 sequences are KGHDR and SFDVKD. Between the trimmed V and J ends, which lost 3 bases and 8 bases, there was a span of 12 bases. The CDR3 spans 14 residues.

Concerning this clone: Its ends do not fully match the called genes, so a read error is possible. The chain links TRBV5-1 to TRBJ1-4; D is unclear. The germline V gene encodes CDR1 SGHRS and CDR2 YFSETQ. This CDR3 is 15 amino acids long. This CDR3 is CATSSLPGSGEKLFF. DNA for the CDR3: TGCGCCACCAGCTCCCTACCAGGTAGTGGTGAAAAACTGTTTTTT.

As for this clone: At the DNA level, this CDR3 is encoded by other sequences in the same sample as well. V is TRBV6-5 and J is TRBJ1-2; D ambiguous. This CDR3 region has 15 residues. Per the germline V gene, CDR1 is MNHEY and CDR2 is SVGAGI. Trimming shortened V by 2 bases and J by 0 bases, and 10 bases separated the two germline ends. The CDR3 sequence: CASSYRRGTNYGYTF. The CDR3 DNA is TGTGCCAGCAGTTACCGGCGAGGAACTAACTATGGCTACACCTTC.

CDR3 region: CASTSGDGAGYPQYF. CDR3 sequence (DNA): TGTGCCAGTACCTCAGGCGACGGGGCGGGATATCCGCAGTATTTT. The chain couples TRBV19 to TRBJ2-3, with D tentatively TRBD2 (6 bases). This CDR3 contains 15 residues. The V gene lost 7 bases and the J gene lost 10 bases, with 24 bases spanning the gap. Germline CDR1 LNHDA, CDR2 SQIVND (reference sequence).

V gene TRBV6-1 combines with J gene TRBJ1-2, with D hard to call. Germline lookup yields CDR1 MNHNS and CDR2 SASEGT. V lost 0 bases and J 4 bases, leaving 9 bases between the germline ends. The length of the CDR3 is 14 residues. The CDR3 nucleotides read TGTGCCAGCAGTGAAGCGTTTCGGTCCTATGGCTACACCTTC. Amino acid sequence: CASSEAFRSYGYTF.